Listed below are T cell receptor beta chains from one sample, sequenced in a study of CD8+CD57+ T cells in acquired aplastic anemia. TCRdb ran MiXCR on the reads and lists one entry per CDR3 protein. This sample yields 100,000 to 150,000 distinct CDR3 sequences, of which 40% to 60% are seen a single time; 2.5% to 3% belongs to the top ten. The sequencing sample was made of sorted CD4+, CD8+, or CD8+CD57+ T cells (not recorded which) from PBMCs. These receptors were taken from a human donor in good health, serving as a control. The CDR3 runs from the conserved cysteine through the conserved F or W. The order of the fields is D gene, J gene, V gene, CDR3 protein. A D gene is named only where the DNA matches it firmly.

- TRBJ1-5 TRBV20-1 CSARDQGSRSNQPQHF
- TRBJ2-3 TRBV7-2 CASSSSKYQTQYF
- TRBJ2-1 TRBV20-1 CSASFGGPSSYNEQFF
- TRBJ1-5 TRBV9 CASSVGTGGGNQPQHF
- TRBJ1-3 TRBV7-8 CASSLLARVGNTIYF
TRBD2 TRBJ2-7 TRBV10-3 CAISRAGEDYEQYF
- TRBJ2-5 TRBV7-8 CASSSGEETQYF
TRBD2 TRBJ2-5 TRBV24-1 CATSPGTSGVPETQYF
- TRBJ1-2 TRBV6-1 CASSEVLGRYGYTF
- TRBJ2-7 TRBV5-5 CASSLELGQSSYEQYF
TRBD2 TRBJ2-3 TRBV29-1 CSVTTSVGTDTQYF
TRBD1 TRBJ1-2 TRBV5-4 CASSLAGTGRRYGYTF
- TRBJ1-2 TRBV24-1 CATSDGVRGYTF
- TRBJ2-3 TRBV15 CATSRDPGGATDTQYF
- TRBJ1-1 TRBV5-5 CASRPYGGNTEAFF
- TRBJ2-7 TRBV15 CATSRDREQQYF
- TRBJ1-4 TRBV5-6 CASSFLDRRVF
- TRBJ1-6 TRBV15 CATRSESSPLHF
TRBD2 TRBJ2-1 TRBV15 CATSRGRGGSGYEQFF
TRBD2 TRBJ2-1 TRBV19 CASSITLAVEQFF
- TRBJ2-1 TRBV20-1 CSARDLGQGEEQFF
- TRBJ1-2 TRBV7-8 CTSSVDGYGYTF
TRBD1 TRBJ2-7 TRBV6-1 CASSGQGMGGEQYF
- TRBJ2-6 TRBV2 CASIQVAGANVLTF
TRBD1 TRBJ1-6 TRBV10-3 CAISVRQGDNSPLHF
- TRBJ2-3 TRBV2 CASRRGGGPADTQYF
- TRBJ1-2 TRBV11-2 CASSSWVDGVRDYGYTF
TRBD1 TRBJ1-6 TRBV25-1 CASSSGTAYNSPLHF
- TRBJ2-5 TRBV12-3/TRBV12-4 CASKGWGQETQYF
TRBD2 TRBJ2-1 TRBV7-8 CASSPKPSGGLGQFF
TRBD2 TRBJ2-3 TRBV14 CASRLAGGRSADTQYF
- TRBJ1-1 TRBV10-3 CAISESAGVRPNTEAFF
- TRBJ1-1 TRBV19 CASVARVGTEAFF
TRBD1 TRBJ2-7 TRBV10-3 CAISPGTGSYEQYF
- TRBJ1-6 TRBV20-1 CSARDGLRAQSYNSPLHF
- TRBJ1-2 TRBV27 CASSLYQGFRGYTF
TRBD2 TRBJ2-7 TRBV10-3 CAISDPGLGFYEQYF